The 24 T cell receptor beta chains given below trace back to one sample, sequenced in a study of T-cell reconstitution after alpha-beta-depleted transplantation in children. Researchers prepared the TCRbeta library using unique molecular identifiers, the study reports. Via MiXCR, TCRdb re-called the PCR reads, giving one row per CDR3 protein. The top ten hold around two fifths of the sample, which has approximately 210,000 distinct CDR3 sequences, 17% seen once. This sample comprised PBMCs, mostly from graft donor cells, obtained 360 days after TCRalphabeta/CD19-depleted stem cell transplant. These TCRs come from a male patient between 2 and 10 years old who had a stem cell transplant for acute lymphoblastic leukemia, so the T cells may come from the graft donor.

The chain employs TRBV5-1 and TRBJ2-1; TRBD1 matches at 8 bases. The CDR3 contains 15 residues. CDR1 and CDR2 from the germline V gene are SGHRS and YFSETQ. V shed 2 bases, J shed 6 bases, and the junction held 7 bases outside the gene matches. CDR3 in amino acids: CASSLGQGAFNEQFF. The CDR3 DNA sequence: TGCGCCAGCAGCTTAGGGCAGGGGGCCTTCAATGAGCAGTTCTTC.

V gene TRBV29-1 combines with J gene TRBJ2-7; 8 bases agree with TRBD1. CDR3 size: 14 residues. Germline CDR1 is SQVTM and CDR2 is ANQGSEA. V trimming: 2 bases; J trimming: 2 bases; junction bases outside the gene matches: 5. CDR3 sequence (DNA): TGCAGCGTTGAAAACAGGGGGGAAACCTACGAGCAGTACTTC. The encoded protein is CSVENRGETYEQYF.

This clonotype was seen a few times. This sequence joins TRBV15 and TRBJ1-5; perhaps TRBD1 as D (5 bases). The V end was cut by 0 bases, the J end by 9 bases, with 15 bases between. Germline V lookup: CDR1 LNHNV, CDR2 YYDKDF (reference sequence). This CDR3 is built from 15 residues. CDR3: CATSRDSRGGAPQHF. The CDR3 DNA sequence: TGTGCCACCAGCAGAGATTCGAGGGGAGGAGCGCCCCAGCATTTT.

J is TRBJ1-2 and V is TRBV5-1; no firm D call. Per germline, CDR1 SGHRS and CDR2 YFSETQ. The ends were cut back, 4 bases at V and 8 bases at J, with 15 bases in the middle. This CDR3 spans 13 amino acids. The CDR3 DNA sequence: TGCGCCAGCAGCGCGGTAAAGGAGGGCGGCTACACCTTC. This sequence encodes CASSAVKEGGYTF.

The V gene is TRBV12-3 or TRBV12-4, the J gene TRBJ2-1; D perhaps matches TRBD2 (5 bases). This CDR3 comprises 15 residues. The V and J ends lost 1 base and 2 bases respectively, with 9 bases between them. The CDR3 reads CASSLGLAPYNEQFF. CDR3 nucleotides: TGTGCCAGCAGTTTAGGTCTAGCACCCTACAATGAGCAGTTCTTC.

V and J are TRBV28 and TRBJ2-3; TRBD1 is a possible D gene (5 bases). Deletions cut 2 bases from V and 3 bases from J, with 12 bases between. Germline V gene sequence: CDR1 MDHEN, CDR2 SYDVKM. CDR3 length: 15 residues. The DNA of the CDR3 is TGTGCCAGCAGTTTAATTCCAGACAGAACAGATACGCAGTATTTT. Translated: CASSLIPDRTDTQYF.

This clonotype was seen a few times. The chain recombines TRBV16 with TRBJ1-1; D is unclear. CDR1 is KGHSY, CDR2 FQNENV, per germline. The CDR3 extends over 15 amino acids. V was cut by 1 base and J by 6 bases, with 15 bases left in between. CDR3 loop: CASSQFTSLTPEAFF. CDR3 in DNA: TGTGCCAGCAGCCAATTTACCAGTCTCACCCCTGAAGCTTTCTTT.

The rearrangement joins TRBV4-2 to TRBJ1-4; D not resolved. Germline CDR1 and CDR2: LGHNA and YNFKEQ. The V end lost 4 bases, the J end lost 1 base, and 10 bases lay between the germline ends. This CDR3 is built from 15 residues. This CDR3 is CASSPRGGTNEKLFF. The CDR3 DNA sequence: TGTGCCAGCAGCCCCCGCGGAGGAACTAATGAAAAACTGTTTTTT.

This clonotype was picked up a small number of times. The J gene is TRBJ2-2, the V gene TRBV10-2; D is undetermined. Trimming stripped 2 bases from V and 4 bases from J, with 8 bases between. Germline CDR1 WSHSY, CDR2 SAAADI. The CDR3 totals 14 residues. The CDR3 nucleotides are TGCGCCAGCAGTGAGACGGGTCCCACCGGGGAGCTGTTTTTT. It codes for CASSETGPTGELFF.

The J gene is TRBJ2-7, the V gene TRBV7-8, with D possibly matching TRBD2 (6 bases). The CDR3 spans 14 residues. Trimming left V 3 bases short and J 4 bases short, with 13 bases between. CDR1 and CDR2 from the germline V gene are SGHVS and FQNEAQ. The CDR3 is CASSFGGVVYEQYF. In DNA form, the CDR3 reads TGTGCCAGCAGCTTTGGAGGGGTAGTGTACGAGCAGTACTTC.

This chain connects TRBV5-1 to TRBJ2-7, with TRBD1 matching over 8 bases. This CDR3 region has 17 residues. Trimming took 2 bases from V and 2 from J; bases not matched to a gene: 12. Germline CDR1 reads SGHRS; CDR2 reads YFSETQ. The CDR3 DNA reads TGCGCCAGCAGCTTCTACCCGCCGGGGACAGGAACCTACGAGCAGTACTTC. This translates into CASSFYPPGTGTYEQYF.

This clonotype has a count of ten or more. The chain combines TRBV5-1 with TRBJ2-3; 8 nucleotides align to TRBD2. CDR1 is SGHRS and CDR2 is YFSETQ in the germline V gene. This CDR3 is 12 amino acids long. V dropped 4 bases and J dropped 11; count of bases not matched to a gene: 6. In DNA, the CDR3 is TGCGCCAGCAGCGCAAGCGGGGGACGGCAGTATTTT. Encoded protein: CASSASGGRQYF. Filled out from reference TRBV5-1 and TRBJ2-3, the complete variable domain reads KAGVTQTPRYLIKTRGQQVTLSCSPISGHRSVSWYQQTPGQGLQFLFEYFSETQRNKGNFPGRFSGRQFSNSRSEMNVSTLELGDSALYLCASSASGGRQYFGPGTRLTVL.

The chain recombines TRBV29-1 with TRBJ2-2; 8 nucleotides match TRBD1. After removal of 7 bases from V and 17 bases from J, the junction contained 12 bases not matched to a gene. The CDR3 runs 11 residues. Germline-derived CDR1 and CDR2 are SQVTM and ANQGSEA. CDR3 residues: CSAMTGAHQFF. Written as DNA, the CDR3 is TGCAGCGCTATGACAGGGGCCCACCAATTTTTT.

The genes are TRBV24-1 and TRBJ2-3; 7 nucleotides match TRBD1. Germline CDR1 KGHDR, CDR2 SFDVKD. The CDR3 extends over 16 amino acids. V shed 4 bases, J shed 0 bases, and the junction held 6 bases outside the gene matches. CDR3 protein: CATSDPTGSSTDTQYF. CDR3 bases: TGTGCCACCAGTGACCCGACAGGGTCTAGCACAGATACGCAGTATTTT.

V usage is TRBV28 and J usage is TRBJ1-6, with D unclear. Germline V CDR1 and CDR2: MDHEN, SYDVKM. V was pared by 2 bases and J by 10 bases, with 12 bases between. The CDR3 is made up of 14 amino acids. This CDR3 is CASSLARPESPLHF. CDR3 nucleotides: TGTGCCAGCAGTTTAGCCAGGCCGGAGTCACCCCTCCACTTT. The entire variable domain, with the rest obtained from reference TRBV28 and TRBJ1-6, is as follows: DVKVTQSSRYLVKRTGEKVFLECVQDMDHENMFWYRQDPGLGLRLIYFSYDVKMKEKGDIPEGYSVSREKKERFSLILESASTNQTSMYLCASSLARPESPLHFGNGTRLTVT.

This clonotype was observed a handful of times. The genes are TRBV12-3 or TRBV12-4 and TRBJ2-2, with 9 bases matching TRBD1. This CDR3 spans 17 amino acids. The junction had 12 bases not matched to a gene; V was cut back by 6 bases and J by 4 bases. CDR3 in DNA: TGTGCCAGCAGAGCCCCGGGACAGGGAATATTCACCGGGGAGCTGTTTTTT. Protein: CASRAPGQGIFTGELFF.

The gene calls are TRBV24-1 and TRBJ2-1; 11 positions agree with TRBD1. The CDR3 extends over 12 amino acids. Unmatched junction bases numbered 5, after V lost 7 bases and J lost 13 bases. CDR1 is KGHDR, CDR2 SFDVKD, per germline. In nucleotides, the CDR3 is TGTGCCACCAGGGGACAGGGGGGGTTTCAGTTCTTC. Its translation is CATRGQGGFQFF.

The V gene is TRBV29-1, the J gene TRBJ2-5; either TRBD1 or TRBD2 may fit D (5 bases each). Germline CDR1 SQVTM, CDR2 ANQGSEA. Trimming left V 4 bases short and J 3 bases short, with 15 bases between. The CDR3 runs to 14 residues. The CDR3 bases are TGCAGCGTTGTTGGGGCTGAGGGAAAAGAGACCCAGTACTTC. This translates into CSVVGAEGKETQYF.

The V gene is TRBV20-1, the J gene TRBJ1-2, with 7 bases that match TRBD1. Germline V gene lookup returns CDR1 DFQATT and CDR2 SNEGSKA (reference sequence). CDR3 length equals 15 residues. Trimming at V came to 5 bases and at J to 4 bases, leaving 13 bases not matched to a gene. CDR3 sequence (DNA): TGCAGTGCTGTTACCCGGGACAGCCACGCCTATGGCTACACCTTC. It specifies CSAVTRDSHAYGYTF.

The genes are TRBV7-2 and TRBJ1-5; D perhaps matches TRBD1 (5 bases). The germline gives CDR1 SGHTA, CDR2 FQGNSA. The CDR3 has 14 residues. V was clipped by 4 bases and J by 7 bases, with 14 bases between them. CDR3: CASSSSWGDQPQHF. As DNA, the CDR3 is TGTGCCAGCAGCTCTTCTTGGGGGGACCAGCCCCAGCATTTT. Looking up the rest from reference TRBV7-2 and TRBJ1-5 gives the full variable domain: GAGVSQSPSNKVTEKGKDVELRCDPISGHTALYWYRQSLGQGLEFLIYFQGNSAPDKSGLPSDRFSAERTGGSVSTLTIQRTQQEDSAVYLCASSSSWGDQPQHFGDGTRLSIL.

At least ten counts were recorded for this clonotype. The chain combines TRBV7-9 with TRBJ1-3; possibly TRBD1 for D (5 bases). The CDR3 extends over 14 amino acids. V was cut by 2 bases and J by 2 bases, with 7 bases left in between. Per the germline V gene, CDR1 is SEHNR and CDR2 is FQNEAQ (reference sequence). The CDR3 DNA reads TGTGCCAGCAGCTTACAAGGGGCTGGAAACACCATATATTTT. It yields the protein CASSLQGAGNTIYF.

This clonotype was seen more than once but under ten times. J is TRBJ2-2 and V is TRBV11-2; weak D call: TRBD1 (5 bases). Trimming took 2 bases from V and 1 from J, leaving 14 bases between them. In germline, CDR1 is SGHAT, CDR2 FQNNGV. This CDR3 contains 17 residues. The DNA of the CDR3 is TGTGCCAGCAGCTTACTGGGGCAAAAAATGAACACCGGGGAGCTGTTTTTT. Protein product: CASSLLGQKMNTGELFF.

This clonotype was recorded many times. The chain uses TRBV29-1 and TRBJ2-2; perhaps D is TRBD1 or TRBD2 (5 bases each). Deletions cut 6 bases from V and 2 bases from J, with 16 bases between. CDR1 is SQVTM, CDR2 ANQGSEA, per germline. The CDR3 contains 15 residues. Here the CDR3 reads CSVRAGTVNTGELFF. The CDR3 region has the DNA TGCAGCGTGCGGGCTGGGACGGTTAACACCGGGGAGCTGTTTTTT.

This chain connects TRBV20-1 to TRBJ2-4; D perhaps matches TRBD1 (5 bases). The CDR3 is made up of 18 amino acids. Germline assignment: CDR1 DFQATT and CDR2 SNEGSKA (reference sequence). Trimming cost V 1 base and J 1 base, with 20 bases left between them. The CDR3 here is CSARGQRVVPLAKNIQYF. The CDR3 nucleotides are TGCAGTGCTAGAGGACAGCGCGTGGTTCCTTTGGCCAAAAACATTCAGTACTTC.